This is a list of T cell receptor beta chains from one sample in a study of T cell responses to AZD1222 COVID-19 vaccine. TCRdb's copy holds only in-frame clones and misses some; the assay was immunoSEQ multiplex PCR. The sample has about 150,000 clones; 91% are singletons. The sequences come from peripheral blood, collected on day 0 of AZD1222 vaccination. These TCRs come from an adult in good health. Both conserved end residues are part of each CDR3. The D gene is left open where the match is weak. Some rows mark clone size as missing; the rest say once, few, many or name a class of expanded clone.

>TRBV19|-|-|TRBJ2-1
CASSIRAGTPKQFF
TGTGCCAGTAGTATCCGAGCCGGGACGCCAAAGCAGTTCTTC
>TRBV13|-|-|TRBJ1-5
CASSLQGGNQPQHF
TGTGCCAGCAGCTTACAGGGAGGCAATCAGCCCCAGCATTTT
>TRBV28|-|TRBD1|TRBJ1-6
CASSFLGGNSPLHF
TGTGCCAGCAGTTTCTTAGGGGGCAATTCACCCCTCCACTTT
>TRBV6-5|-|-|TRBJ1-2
CASSWGEFGSYGYTF
TGTGCCAGCAGTTGGGGGGAGTTTGGCAGCTATGGCTACACCTTC
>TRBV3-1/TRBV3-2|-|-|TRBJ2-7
CASSQIHEQYF
TGTGCCAGCAGCCAAATCCACGAGCAGTACTTC
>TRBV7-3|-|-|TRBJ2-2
CASSLDSGELFF
TGTGCCAGCAGCTTAGATTCCGGGGAGCTGTTTTTT
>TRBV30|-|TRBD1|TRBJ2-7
CAWTGTGISSYEQYF
TGTGCCTGGACCGGGACAGGGATAAGCTCCTACGAGCAGTACTTC
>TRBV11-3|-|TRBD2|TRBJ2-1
CASSRGGESYNEQFF
TGTGCCAGCAGCCGGGGGGGAGAATCCTACAATGAGCAGTTCTTC
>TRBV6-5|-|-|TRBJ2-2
CASITSQGITGELFF
TGTGCCAGCATAACCTCACAGGGAATCACCGGGGAGCTGTTTTTT
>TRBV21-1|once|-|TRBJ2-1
CASSKVERGENNEQFF
TGTGCCAGCAGCAAAGTCGAGCGGGGGGAAAACAATGAGCAGTTCTTC
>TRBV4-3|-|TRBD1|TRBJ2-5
CASSQGSGTGYF
TGCGCCAGCAGCCAAGGATCTGGGACAGGATACTTC
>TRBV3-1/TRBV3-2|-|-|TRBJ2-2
CASSPGGGPRELFF
TGTGCCAGCAGCCCCGGAGGGGGACCCCGAGAGCTGTTTTTT
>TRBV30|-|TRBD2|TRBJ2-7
CAWSGVGREGYEQYF
TGTGCCTGGAGTGGTGTTGGCAGGGAGGGGTACGAGCAGTACTTC
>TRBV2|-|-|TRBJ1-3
CASSDQGLYTIYF
TGTGCCAGCAGTGACCAGGGTCTGTACACCATATATTTT
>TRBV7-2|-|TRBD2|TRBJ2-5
CASSLLAGVETQYF
TGTGCCAGCAGCTTATTAGCGGGAGTAGAGACCCAGTACTTC
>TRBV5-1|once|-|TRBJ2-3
CASSGPTDTQYF
TGCGCCAGCAGCGGACCCACAGATACGCAGTATTTT
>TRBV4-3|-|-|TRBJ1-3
CASSQATASGNTIYF
TGCGCCAGCAGCCAGGCTACAGCTTCTGGAAACACCATATATTTT
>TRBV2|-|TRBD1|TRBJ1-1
CASTTGVEAFF
TGTGCCAGCACCACAGGGGTGGAAGCTTTCTTT
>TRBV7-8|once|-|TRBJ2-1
CASSRSNEQFF
TGTGCCAGCAGCCGAAGTAACGAGCAGTTCTTC
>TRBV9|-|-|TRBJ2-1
CASSVVRPRVSYNEQFF
TGTGCCAGCAGCGTAGTCCGGCCGCGAGTCTCCTACAATGAGCAGTTCTTC
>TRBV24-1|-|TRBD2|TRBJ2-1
CATSEPGLGDNEQFF
TGTGCCACCAGTGAACCGGGACTAGGGGACAATGAGCAGTTCTTC
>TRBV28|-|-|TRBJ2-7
CASSSLGLVSYEQYF
TGTGCCAGCAGCTCCCTCGGGCTAGTTTCCTACGAGCAGTACTTC
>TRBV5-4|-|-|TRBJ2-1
CASSLNNEQFF
TGTGCCAGCAGCCTCAACAATGAGCAGTTCTTC
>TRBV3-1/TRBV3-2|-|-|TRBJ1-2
CASSLNDRSDGYTF
TGTGCCAGCAGCCTTAACGACAGGTCTGATGGCTACACCTTC
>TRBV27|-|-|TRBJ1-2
CASSFSPTAPNYGYTF
TGTGCCAGCAGTTTTTCCCCCACAGCTCCTAACTATGGCTACACCTTC
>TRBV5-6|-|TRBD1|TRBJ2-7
CASSWDRISYEQYF
TGTGCCAGCAGCTGGGACAGGATTTCCTACGAGCAGTACTTC
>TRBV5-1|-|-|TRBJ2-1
CASSSLASYMDEQFF
TGCGCCAGCAGCTCTCTAGCTTCCTATATGGATGAGCAGTTCTTC
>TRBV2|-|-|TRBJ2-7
CASSEGATRQYF
TGTGCCAGCAGTGAGGGTGCCACCCGACAGTACTTC
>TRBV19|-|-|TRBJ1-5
CASRDRTNQPQHF
TGTGCCAGTAGGGACAGAACAAATCAGCCCCAGCATTTT
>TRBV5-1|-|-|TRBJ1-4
CASSLVQGNPEKLFF
TGCGCCAGCAGCTTGGTGCAGGGAAATCCCGAAAAACTGTTTTTT
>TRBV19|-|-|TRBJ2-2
CASTILDRNTGELFF
TGTGCCAGTACAATACTGGACAGGAACACCGGGGAGCTGTTTTTT
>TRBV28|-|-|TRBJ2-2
CASSPQPVGGTGELFF
TGTGCCAGCAGTCCGCAACCCGTAGGGGGCACCGGGGAGCTGTTTTTT
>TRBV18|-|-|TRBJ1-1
CASSSTGTEAFF
TGTGCCAGCTCATCTACAGGGACTGAAGCTTTCTTT
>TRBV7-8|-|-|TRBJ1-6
CASSLRQGNSPLHF
TGTGCCAGCAGCCTGCGTCAGGGGAATTCACCCCTCCACTTT
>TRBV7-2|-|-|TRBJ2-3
CASYLSPSTDTQYF
TGTGCCAGCTACCTATCCCCCTCCACAGATACGCAGTATTTT
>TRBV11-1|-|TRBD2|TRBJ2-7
CASSSTGLAPYEQYF
TGTGCCAGCAGCTCGACCGGACTAGCGCCCTACGAGCAGTACTTC
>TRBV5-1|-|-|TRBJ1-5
CASSSVPGYSNQPQHF
TGCGCCAGCAGCTCAGTCCCAGGGTATAGCAATCAGCCCCAGCATTTT
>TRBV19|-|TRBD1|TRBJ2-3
CASSRDSIADTQYF
TGTGCCAGTAGTAGGGACAGCATAGCAGATACGCAGTATTTT
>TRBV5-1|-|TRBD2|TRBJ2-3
CASTGGAVTDTQYF
TGCGCCAGCACCGGGGGGGCGGTTACAGATACGCAGTATTTT
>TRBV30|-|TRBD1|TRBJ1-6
CAWMKQGPSPLHF
TGTGCCTGGATGAAACAGGGGCCTTCACCCCTCCACTTT
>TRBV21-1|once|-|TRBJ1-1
CARIKNSGGLGVAPANTEAFF
TGTGCCAGGATTAAGAATTCAGGGGGCCTAGGAGTTGCCCCCGCGAACACTGAAGCTTTCTTT
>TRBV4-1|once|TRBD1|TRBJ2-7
CASSQDWRTGGPYEQYF
TGCGCCAGCAGCCAAGATTGGAGGACAGGGGGTCCCTACGAGCAGTACTTC
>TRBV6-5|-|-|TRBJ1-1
CASTLLQVPTEGAFF
TGTGCCAGCACCCTCTTACAGGTTCCCACGGAAGGGGCTTTCTTT
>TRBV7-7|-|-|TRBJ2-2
CASSPRVSGDTGELFF
TGTGCTAGCAGCCCCAGGGTTAGCGGAGACACCGGGGAGCTGTTTTTT
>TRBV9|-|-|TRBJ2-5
CASSSGSYWEETQYF
TGTGCCAGCAGCTCAGGCTCGTATTGGGAAGAGACCCAGTACTTC
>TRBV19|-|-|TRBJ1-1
CASSRGYGTEAFF
TGTGCCAGTAGTCGGGGCTACGGCACTGAAGCTTTCTTT
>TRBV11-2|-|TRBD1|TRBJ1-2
CASSLDRVRSYGYTF
TGTGCCAGCAGCCTGGACAGGGTCCGTTCCTATGGCTACACCTTC